These T cell receptor beta chains were read from a single sample in a study of T cells after yellow fever vaccination. TCRdb ran MiXCR on the 5' RACE reads and lists one entry per CDR3 protein. The data contain 80,000 to 100,000 distinct CDR3 sequences, approximately 6.3% of them singletons. The source material was CD8+ T cells sorted from PBMCs, sampled 10 days after the yellow fever booster vaccination. Receptors were obtained from a man between 18 and 29 years old who received the YFV17D yellow fever vaccine. The CDR3 runs from the conserved cysteine through the conserved F or W. The D gene is left open where the match is weak. Expanded clones get a size class; other rows say once, few or many, or leave the size out.

NA | many | TRBJ2-3 | TRBV13 | CASSRRGTDTQYF | TGTGCCAGCAGCCGCAGGGGCACAGATACGCAGTATTTT
NA | many | TRBJ1-1 | TRBV7-6 | CASSFSGSSEAFF | TGTGCCAGCAGCTTCTCAGGGTCCTCTGAAGCTTTCTTT
NA | few | TRBJ2-5 | TRBV6-6 | CASSYSPGAPETQYF | TGTGCCAGCAGTTACTCTCCAGGGGCCCCAGAGACCCAGTACTTC
NA | many | TRBJ1-6 | TRBV7-8 | CASSLGGSYNSPLHF | TGTGCCAGCAGCTTAGGGGGCTCCTATAATTCACCCCTCCACTTT
TRBD1 | many | TRBJ2-6 | TRBV7-9 | CASSRTGAGANVLTF | TGTGCCAGCAGTCGAACAGGGGCGGGGGCCAACGTCCTGACTTTC
NA | NA | TRBJ1-2 | TRBV29-1 | CSVSRNNYGYTF | TGCAGCGTTAGCAGAAATAACTATGGCTACACCTTC
NA | NA | TRBJ2-3 | TRBV7-3 | CASSTTGVNGKVPTLYF | TGTGCCAGCAGCACCACGGGGGTGAACGGAAAGGTTCCCACTCTGTATTTT
TRBD2 | many | TRBJ2-3 | TRBV6-2/TRBV6-3 | CASNTGGPLDTQYF | TGTGCCAGCAATACGGGGGGGCCGTTGGATACGCAGTATTTT
NA | few | TRBJ1-1 | TRBV5-4 | CASSPRGGRGNTEAFF | TGTGCCAGCAGCCCACGGGGGGGTAGGGGAAACACTGAAGCTTTCTTT
NA | few | TRBJ2-7 | TRBV29-1 | CSAIPVGDSYEQYF | TGCAGCGCGATTCCTGTTGGGGACTCCTACGAGCAGTACTTC
NA | NA | TRBJ2-1 | TRBV2 | CATREVGYNEQFF | TGTGCCACCCGTGAGGTAGGATACAATGAGCAGTTCTTC
TRBD1 | many | TRBJ2-1 | TRBV7-8 | CASSPGTGIREQFF | TGTGCCAGCAGCCCCGGGACAGGGATTAGGGAGCAGTTCTTC
NA | few | TRBJ2-7 | TRBV5-1 | CASSLELTFSYEQYF | TGCGCCAGCAGCTTGGAACTCACTTTCTCCTACGAGCAGTACTTC
NA | many | TRBJ2-1 | TRBV7-8 | CASSLGITSSRINEQFF | TGTGCCAGCAGCTTAGGTATTACTAGCAGCCGAATTAATGAGCAGTTCTTC
NA | many | TRBJ2-1 | TRBV4-2 | CASSQAGEQFF | TGTGCCAGCAGCCAAGCAGGAGAGCAGTTCTTC
TRBD1 | few | TRBJ1-2 | TRBV7-9 | CASSFQGATYGYTF | TGTGCCAGCAGCTTTCAGGGGGCGACCTATGGCTACACCTTC
NA | few | TRBJ2-1 | TRBV11-2 | CASYSAQADNNEQFF | TGTGCAAGCTACAGCGCCCAGGCAGACAACAATGAGCAGTTCTTC
NA | few | TRBJ1-1 | TRBV4-1 | CASSQDTTTEAFF | TGCGCCAGCAGCCAGGACACTACTACTGAAGCTTTCTTT
NA | few | TRBJ2-3 | TRBV20-1 | CSARDLPGLGDTQYF | TGCAGTGCTAGAGATCTTCCGGGCCTCGGAGATACGCAGTATTTT
NA | NA | TRBJ2-3 | TRBV9 | CASSVDAGAGSTDTQYF | TGTGCCAGCAGCGTAGACGCTGGGGCGGGTAGCACAGATACGCAGTATTTT
NA | few | TRBJ1-2 | TRBV27 | CASSTGLGGYTF | TGTGCCAGCAGTACAGGGCTTGGTGGCTACACCTTC
NA | NA | TRBJ1-1 | TRBV5-1 | CASSSGGEGNTEAFF | TGCGCCAGCAGCTCCGGGGGGGAGGGGAACACTGAAGCTTTCTTT
NA | few | TRBJ2-7 | TRBV7-6 | CASSLQGGRNEQYF | TGTGCCAGCAGCTTGCAGGGGGGCCGGAACGAGCAGTACTTC
NA | few | TRBJ2-5 | TRBV7-8 | CASSSPGEGRETQYF | TGTGCCAGCAGCTCCCCCGGAGAGGGGAGAGAGACCCAGTACTTC
NA | few | TRBJ2-2 | TRBV7-9 | CASSIPRDELFF | TGTGCCAGCAGTATACCGAGGGACGAGCTGTTTTTT
TRBD1 | many | TRBJ2-1 | TRBV4-1 | CASSLEGQVRNEQFF | TGCGCCAGCAGCCTAGAGGGACAGGTGCGCAATGAGCAGTTCTTC
TRBD1 | NA | TRBJ1-2 | TRBV4-1 | CASSLEDRSNYGYTF | TGCGCCAGCAGCCTAGAGGACAGGTCTAACTATGGCTACACCTTC
TRBD2 | few | TRBJ2-1 | TRBV14 | CASSARRGAGGRNEQFF | TGTGCCAGCAGCGCCCGGCGCGGAGCGGGGGGGAGGAATGAGCAGTTCTTC